This T cell receptor beta chain was recovered during a study of blood T cell repertoires in COVID-19. Categorization into cohorts depended on clinical history that participants reported. Germline CDR1 reads SQVTM; CDR2 reads ANQGSEA. This CDR3 is built from 13 residues. Trimming stripped 4 bases from V and 8 bases from J, with 14 bases between. Per the original methods: Amplification of reference gene primers was used by the study to estimate nucleated cell counts. Profiling relied on immunoSEQ multiplex PCR, and the TCRdb table lists in-frame clones only, not all of them. The V and J calls and the clone size are those of that table, but D and trimming were determined from the DNA. The sample shows roughly 69,000 clones, more than 80% of them seen only once.

The sequenced material came from PBMCs or T cells enriched from blood (not recorded which). The receptor comes from a woman aged 40-49 years with acute COVID-19. The chain joins TRBV29-1 to TRBJ2-2; no definite D call. CDR3 sequence (DNA): TGCAGCGTTGTTAGTTCTCTTTTTGGGGAGCTGTTTTTT. It codes for CSVVSSLFGELFF.